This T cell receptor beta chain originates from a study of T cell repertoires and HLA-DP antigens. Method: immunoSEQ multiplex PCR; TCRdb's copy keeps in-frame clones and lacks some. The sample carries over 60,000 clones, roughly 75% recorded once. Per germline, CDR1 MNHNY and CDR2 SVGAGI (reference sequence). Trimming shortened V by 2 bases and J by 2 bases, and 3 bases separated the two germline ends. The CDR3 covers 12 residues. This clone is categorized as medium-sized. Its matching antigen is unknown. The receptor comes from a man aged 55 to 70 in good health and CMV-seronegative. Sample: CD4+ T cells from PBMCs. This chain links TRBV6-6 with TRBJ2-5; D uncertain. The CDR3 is CASSYSQETQYF. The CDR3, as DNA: TGTGCCAGCAGTTACAGTCAAGAGACCCAGTACTTC.